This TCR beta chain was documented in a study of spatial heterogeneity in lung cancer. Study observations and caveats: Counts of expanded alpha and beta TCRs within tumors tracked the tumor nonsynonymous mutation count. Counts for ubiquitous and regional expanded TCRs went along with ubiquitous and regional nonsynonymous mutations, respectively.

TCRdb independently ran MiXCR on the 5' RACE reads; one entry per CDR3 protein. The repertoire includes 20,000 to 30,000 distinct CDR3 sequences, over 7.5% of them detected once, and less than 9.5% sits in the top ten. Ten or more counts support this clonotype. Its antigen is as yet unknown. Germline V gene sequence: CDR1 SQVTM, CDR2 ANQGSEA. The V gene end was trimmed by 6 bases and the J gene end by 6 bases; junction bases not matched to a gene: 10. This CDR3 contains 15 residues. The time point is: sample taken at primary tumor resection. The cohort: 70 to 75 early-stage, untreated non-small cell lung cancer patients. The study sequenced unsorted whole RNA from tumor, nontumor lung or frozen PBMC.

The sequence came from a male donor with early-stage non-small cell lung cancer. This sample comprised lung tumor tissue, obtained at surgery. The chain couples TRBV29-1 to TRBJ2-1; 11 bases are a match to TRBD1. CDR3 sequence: CSVGGGTGGFNEQFF. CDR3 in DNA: TGCAGCGTAGGCGGCGGGACAGGGGGGTTCAATGAGCAGTTCTTC.